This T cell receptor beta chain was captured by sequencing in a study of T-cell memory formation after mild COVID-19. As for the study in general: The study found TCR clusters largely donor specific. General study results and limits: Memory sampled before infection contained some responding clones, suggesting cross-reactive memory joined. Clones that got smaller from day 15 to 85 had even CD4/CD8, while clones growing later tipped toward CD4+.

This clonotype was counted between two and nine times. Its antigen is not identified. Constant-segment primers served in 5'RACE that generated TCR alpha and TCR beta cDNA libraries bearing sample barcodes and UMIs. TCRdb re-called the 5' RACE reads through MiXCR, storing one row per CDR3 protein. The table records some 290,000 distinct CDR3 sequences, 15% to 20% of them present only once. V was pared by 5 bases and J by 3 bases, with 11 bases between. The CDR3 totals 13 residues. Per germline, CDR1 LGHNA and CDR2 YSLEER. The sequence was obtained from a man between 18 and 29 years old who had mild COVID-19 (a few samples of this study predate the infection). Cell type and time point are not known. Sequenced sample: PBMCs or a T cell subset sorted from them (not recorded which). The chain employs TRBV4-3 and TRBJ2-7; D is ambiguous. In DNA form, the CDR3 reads TGCGCCAGCAGCTACGGAGCCAACTACGAGCAGTACTTC. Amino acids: CASSYGANYEQYF.